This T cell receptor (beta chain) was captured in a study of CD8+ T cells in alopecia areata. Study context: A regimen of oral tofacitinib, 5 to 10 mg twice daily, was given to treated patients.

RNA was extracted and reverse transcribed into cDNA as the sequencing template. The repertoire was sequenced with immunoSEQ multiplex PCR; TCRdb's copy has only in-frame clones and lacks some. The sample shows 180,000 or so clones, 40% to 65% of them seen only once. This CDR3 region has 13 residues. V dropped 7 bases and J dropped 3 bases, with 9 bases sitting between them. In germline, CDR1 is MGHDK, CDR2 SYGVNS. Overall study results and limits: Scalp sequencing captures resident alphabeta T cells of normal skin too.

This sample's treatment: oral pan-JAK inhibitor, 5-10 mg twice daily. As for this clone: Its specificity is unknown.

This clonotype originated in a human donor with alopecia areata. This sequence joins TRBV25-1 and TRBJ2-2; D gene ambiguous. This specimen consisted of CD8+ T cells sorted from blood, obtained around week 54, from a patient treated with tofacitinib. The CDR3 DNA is TGTGCCAGCATATCGGTACACACCGGGGAGCTGTTTTTT. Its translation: CASISVHTGELFF.